This record concerns one T cell receptor (beta chain) sequence. Its antigen remains unidentified. The data belong to a study of T cell responses to AZD1222 COVID-19 vaccine. The CDR3 is 13 residues long. CDR1 is LGHDT, CDR2 YNNKEL, per germline (reference sequence). Trimming removed 1 base from V and 7 bases from J, with 7 bases in between. Study conclusions and caveats: Among AZD1222 vaccinees, only six were seropositive at baseline. There were mostly white British donors and more females than males, and clonal diversity was possibly underestimated.

The data were produced by immunoSEQ multiplex PCR, yet TCRdb's version contains in-frame clones alone and is incomplete. The repertoire has roughly 84,000 clones, approximately 85% of them found once; the top ten carry 12%. The starting material was peripheral blood, obtained 28 days after the second AZD1222 dose. The chain employs TRBV3-1 (or the pseudogene TRBV3-2) and TRBJ1-4; D is undetermined. The TCR comes from an adult who received the AZD1222 COVID-19 vaccine. In DNA, the CDR3 is TGTGCCAGCAGCCAAGGCGGGTTTGAAAAACTGTTTTTT. This gives the protein CASSQGGFEKLFF.